Following are 7 T cell receptor beta chains from one sample sequenced in a study of vaccination and CD4 T cells after COVID-19. Treatment here: roughly 11-day PBMC culture with coronavirus spike peptide pools or control peptides (ViraFEST assay). Ahead of the COVID-19 pandemic (2011-2018), the CD4+ T cells of the unexposed donor were collected. The Oncomine TCR Beta short-read assay was what sequenced the DNA obtained from cultured CD4+ T cells. A single record per CDR3 protein comes from TCRdb applying MiXCR to the PCR reads. The sample holds about 1,800 distinct CDR3 sequences, less than 70% seen once. These receptors' antigens are unknown. Sequencing was carried out using CD4+ T cells from blood, cultured in vitro. The receptors were sampled from a human donor in good health.

The chain links TRBV29-1 to TRBJ1-1; TRBD1 agrees at 8 bases. The CDR3 sequence is 12 residues long. The V and J ends lost 7 bases and 6 bases, in that order; junction bases with no gene match: 7. Germline V gene sequence: CDR1 SQVTM, CDR2 ANQGSEA. Here the CDR3 reads CSGGGQAAEAFF. The CDR3 coding sequence is TGCAGCGGGGGGGGACAGGCGGCTGAAGCTTTCTTT.

The V gene is TRBV4-2, the J gene TRBJ1-6; D uncertain. Germline CDR1 reads LGHNA; CDR2 reads YNFKEQ. The CDR3 runs to 13 residues. The V and J ends lost 0 bases and 10 bases respectively, with 7 bases between them. This CDR3 reads CASSQDGESPLHF. CDR3 bases: TGTGCCAGCAGCCAAGATGGGGAATCACCCCTCCACTTT.

V usage is TRBV6-1 and J usage is TRBJ1-5, with no clear D. The CDR3 contains 15 residues. In germline, CDR1 is MNHNS, CDR2 SASEGT. Between the trimmed V and J ends, which lost 7 bases and 0 bases, there was a span of 13 bases. The CDR3 DNA sequence: TGTGCCAGCAACTCACCAGAAGTTAGCAATCAGCCCCAGCATTTT. Amino acid sequence: CASNSPEVSNQPQHF.

The CDR3 nucleotides read TGCAGTGCTCCGGACGGGATGTCTAGCACAGATACGCAGTATTTT. Its translation: CSAPDGMSSTDTQYF. The chain combines TRBV20-1 with TRBJ2-3, with D perhaps TRBD2 (5 bases). This CDR3 spans 15 amino acids. The ends were cut back, 5 bases at V and 0 bases at J, with 15 bases in the middle. Germline loops: CDR1 DFQATT, CDR2 SNEGSKA (reference sequence).

In this sample, this clonotype turned up a few times. Mismatch with germline at one junction end may stem from a read error. The V call is TRBV2, the J call TRBJ1-5; no firm D call. Germline CDR1 SNHLY, CDR2 FYNNEI. The CDR3 loop spans 11 amino acids. CDR3 in amino acids: CASSEGTLLYF. CDR3 bases: TGTGCCAGCAGTGAAGGGACCCTCCTGTATTTT.

The chain combines TRBV28 with TRBJ1-5; a possible D gene is TRBD1 (6 bases). There are 16 residues in the CDR3. Germline assignment: CDR1 MDHEN and CDR2 SYDVKM. V was clipped by 6 bases and J by 2 bases, with 17 bases between them. DNA for the CDR3: TGTGCCAGCAGACTTGGTGCGGGGGGCCGCAATCAGCCCCAGCATTTT. Translating it yields CASRLGAGGRNQPQHF.

J is TRBJ1-5 and V is TRBV2; the D gene is possibly TRBD1 (6 bases). The CDR3 covers 15 residues. In germline, CDR1 is SNHLY, CDR2 FYNNEI. Trimming left V 2 bases short and J 6 bases short, with 14 bases between. CDR3: CASSELRGSFQPQHF. In nucleotides, the CDR3 is TGTGCCAGCAGTGAACTCAGGGGATCCTTTCAGCCCCAGCATTTT.